The 25 T cell receptor beta chains in this list originate from one sample, sequenced in a study of T cells in Graves' hyperthyroidism and ophthalmopathy (dated by TCRdb to between 2017 and 2020). Libraries were constructed by multiplex PCR. TCRdb lists the instrument as Illumina HiSeq 2000. Amplification of TCR beta CDR3 regions was carried out from RNA transcripts. The first round of RT-PCR for the TCR CDR3 was performed with the HTBI primer set and the Qiagen OneStep RT-PCR kit. In-frame beta chains were kept once TCRdb had trimmed the public reads at Q25 with fastp and called clones with MiXCR. One record per CDR3 amino acid sequence lists the most common genes and DNA. The sample data list 500,000 to 650,000 distinct CDR3 sequences, and 15% to 20% of these were observed just once. The ten top clones hold approximately 15% of the sample. The sequencing input was blood. These receptors all stem from a woman aged 18-29 years with Graves' ophthalmopathy.

This clonotype was counted a few times. The chain joins TRBV19 to TRBJ1-5; D unclear. The CDR3 has 13 amino acids. Germline V CDR1 and CDR2: LNHDA, SQIVND (reference sequence). V shed 4 bases and J shed 6 bases, with 10 bases lying between them. The CDR3 sequence: CASSKDSRQPQHF. CDR3 sequence (DNA): TGTGCCAGTAGTAAAGACTCGCGTCAGCCCCAGCATTTT.

The chain joins TRBV5-5 to TRBJ2-2, with D uncertain. Between the trimmed V and J ends, which lost 4 bases and 3 bases, there was a span of 10 bases. The CDR3 runs to 14 residues. Germline assignment: CDR1 SGHKS and CDR2 YYEKEE (reference sequence). Here the CDR3 DNA reads TGTGCCAGCAGCCCATTCCTGTACACCGGGGAGCTGTTTTTT. Amino acid sequence: CASSPFLYTGELFF.

The chain couples TRBV29-1 to TRBJ2-2, with D perhaps TRBD2 (5 bases). This CDR3 spans 14 amino acids. V lost 4 bases and J lost 0, with 9 bases in between. Germline loops: CDR1 SQVTM, CDR2 ANQGSEA. The DNA of the CDR3 is TGCAGCGTTGTCGGGGTCTCGAACACCGGGGAGCTGTTTTTT. Protein: CSVVGVSNTGELFF.

DNA for the CDR3: TGTGCCACCCGAAGGAAGGGCGCGGTCCTCAATGAGCAGTTCTTC. Its protein is CATRRKGAVLNEQFF. This chain uses TRBV19 with TRBJ2-1, with D unresolved. The CDR3 totals 15 residues. Germline-derived CDR1 and CDR2 are LNHDA and SQIVND (reference sequence). The V end lost 10 bases, the J end lost 6 bases, and 22 bases lay between the germline ends.

The chain links TRBV5-1 to TRBJ2-2; the D is unclear. This CDR3 spans 14 amino acids. V dropped 4 bases and J dropped 3 bases, with 10 bases sitting between them. Germline V gene sequence: CDR1 SGHRS, CDR2 YFSETQ. Here the CDR3 reads CASSATAYTGELFF. CDR3 bases: TGCGCCAGCAGCGCCACTGCATACACCGGGGAGCTGTTTTTT.

There are a few counts of this clonotype. This rearrangement joins TRBV2 to TRBJ1-3, with 9 nucleotides matching TRBD1. Germline lookup yields CDR1 SNHLY and CDR2 FYNNEI. The CDR3 runs 17 residues. The ends lost 8 bases at V and 0 bases at J; junction bases unmatched: 11. CDR3 loop: CASLRGGQGSSGNTIYF. In DNA, the CDR3 is TGTGCCAGCCTCCGGGGGGGACAGGGCTCCTCTGGAAACACCATATATTTT.

On this clonotype itself: A clone one base away is much larger, so this may be a read error. The J gene is TRBJ1-1, the V gene TRBV5-1; 9 positions match TRBD1. Germline lookup yields CDR1 SGHRS and CDR2 YFSETQ. The CDR3 is 15 amino acids. Trimming at V came to 5 bases and at J to 4 bases, leaving 9 bases not matched to a gene. For the CDR3, the DNA is TGCGCCAGCAGACAGGGGGCGTCAGTAGGCACTGAAGCTTTCTTT. It codes for CASRQGASVGTEAFF.

This clonotype was found many times. The chain is built from TRBV11-2 and TRBJ2-5; D unresolved. Germline lookup yields CDR1 SGHAT and CDR2 FQNNGV. CDR3 length equals 12 residues. The V gene lost 3 bases and the J gene lost 8 bases, with 10 bases spanning the gap. CDR3 amino acids: CASSFEENTQYF. The CDR3 DNA follows: TGTGCCAGCAGCTTCGAGGAGAACACCCAGTACTTC.

This clonotype has just one count. The genes are TRBV4-1 and TRBJ2-3; 10 positions match TRBD1. This CDR3 has 15 amino acids. The junction had 4 bases not matched to a gene; V was cut back by 2 bases and J by 5 bases. Germline V CDR1 and CDR2: MGHRA, YSYEKL. CDR3 sequence: CASSQTRTGGDTQYF. The CDR3 DNA reads TGCGCCAGCAGCCAAACCCGGACAGGGGGAGATACGCAGTATTTT.

The chain links TRBV10-3 to TRBJ2-7; 9 nucleotides line up with TRBD2. Germline assignment: CDR1 ENHRY and CDR2 SYGVKD. V was pared by 5 bases and J by 3 bases, with 5 bases of the junction left unmatched. CDR3 length: 14 residues. In DNA, the CDR3 is TGTGCCATCAGTAGACTAGCGGACAACTACGAGCAGTACTTC. This sequence encodes CAISRLADNYEQYF.

This clonotype was detected many times. The genes are TRBV10-3 and TRBJ2-3; TRBD2 matches at 10 bases. The V and J ends lost 3 bases and 6 bases, in that order; junction bases with no gene match: 6. CDR1 ENHRY and CDR2 SYGVKD come from the germline V gene. The CDR3 extends over 15 amino acids. For the CDR3, the DNA is TGTGCCATCAGTGAAGGAGCGGGGGGGACTGATACGCAGTATTTT. Its translation is CAISEGAGGTDTQYF.

The chain links TRBV6-1 to TRBJ1-5; weak D call: TRBD1 (6 bases). The V and J ends lost 5 bases and 1 base respectively, with 12 bases between them. CDR3 length equals 15 residues. Germline loops: CDR1 MNHNS, CDR2 SASEGT. CDR3 in DNA: TGTGCCAGCAGTTTTGAAAGGGGGAGCAATCAGCCCCAGCATTTT. Encoded protein: CASSFERGSNQPQHF.

This clonotype was observed many times. The genes are TRBV6-1 and TRBJ2-5; D perhaps matches TRBD1 (6 bases). V lost 5 bases to trimming and J lost 4 bases, with 17 bases between them. CDR1 is MNHNS, CDR2 SASEGT, per germline. CDR3 size: 15 residues. The CDR3, as DNA: TGTGCCAGCAGTTATAGGTCAGGGGCTAGAGAGACCCAGTACTTC. It translates to CASSYRSGARETQYF.

This rearrangement joins TRBV6-5 to TRBJ2-7; unclear D gene. This CDR3 region has 15 residues. V lost 2 bases and J 3 bases, leaving 14 bases between the germline ends. From germline, CDR1 is MNHEY and CDR2 SVGAGI. Here the CDR3 reads CASSYGTGRSYEQYF. DNA of the CDR3: TGTGCCAGCAGTTACGGTACCGGACGGAGCTACGAGCAGTACTTC.

The V gene is TRBV5-1, the J gene TRBJ2-5; no firm D call. V was shortened by 0 bases and J by 1 base, with 13 bases between the two germline ends. Germline assignment: CDR1 SGHRS and CDR2 YFSETQ. The CDR3 is 16 amino acids. The CDR3 protein is CASSLDGVPGQETQYF. In nucleotides, the CDR3 is TGCGCCAGCAGCTTGGACGGAGTGCCAGGCCAAGAGACCCAGTACTTC.

Ten or more counts support this clonotype. The chain uses TRBV6-1 and TRBJ1-5, with D perhaps matching TRBD1 (6 bases). V was cut by 5 bases and J by 1 base, with 12 bases left in between. Germline V gene sequence: CDR1 MNHNS, CDR2 SASEGT. The CDR3 length is 15 residues. The CDR3 region has the DNA TGTGCCAGCAGTAATGAGGGGGGAAGCAATCAGCCCCAGCATTTT. Protein sequence: CASSNEGGSNQPQHF.

This clonotype was found many times. The genes are TRBV6-6 and TRBJ2-7, with D possibly TRBD1 on 7 matching bases. Trimming left V 0 bases short and J 5 bases short, with 11 bases between. Looked up from germline, CDR1 is MNHNY and CDR2 is SVGAGI (reference sequence). The CDR3 totals 14 residues. CDR3 bases: TGTGCCAGCAGTTACTCAGGAGGGGGCAACGAGCAGTACTTC. Translation: CASSYSGGGNEQYF.

This clonotype has ten or more counts. The chain employs TRBV6-1 and TRBJ1-1, with 7 bases lining up with TRBD1. The CDR3 consists of 16 residues. The V gene end was trimmed by 6 bases and the J gene end by 1 base; junction bases not matched to a gene: 11. Germline V CDR1 and CDR2: MNHNS, SASEGT. CDR3 sequence (DNA): TGTGCCAGCAGCAGACAGGGACTGAGAACGAACACTGAAGCTTTCTTT. This gives the protein CASSRQGLRTNTEAFF.

The table lists this clonotype with many counts. This chain joins TRBV6-1 and TRBJ2-7, with D hard to call. Per germline, CDR1 MNHNS and CDR2 SASEGT. The CDR3 consists of 15 residues. V lost 1 base to trimming and J lost 2 bases, with 12 bases between them. CDR3: CASSEGGLTPYEQYF. In nucleotides, the CDR3 is TGTGCCAGCAGTGAAGGCGGCCTCACCCCCTACGAGCAGTACTTC.

Ten or more counts support this clonotype. The chain carries TRBV2 and TRBJ2-1; weak D call: TRBD2 (6 bases). V shed 4 bases and J shed 9 bases, with 34 bases lying between them. The CDR3 is made up of 20 amino acids. CDR1 SNHLY and CDR2 FYNNEI come from the germline V gene. In DNA, the CDR3 is TGTGCCAGCAGTGGCGAACTCCAACGGACTGGCGGGATAGATAGGGCTGAGCAGTTCTTC. It encodes CASSGELQRTGGIDRAEQFF. Drawing the rest from reference TRBV2 and TRBJ2-1, the complete variable domain is EPEVTQTPSHQVTQMGQEVILRCVPISNHLYFYWYRQILGQKVEFLVSFYNNEISEKSEIFDDQFSVERPDGSNFTLKIRSTKLEDSAMYFCASSGELQRTGGIDRAEQFFGPGTRLTVL.

This clonotype was detected ten times or more. J is TRBJ2-3 and V is TRBV2; 8 bases fit TRBD2. Germline CDR1 reads SNHLY; CDR2 reads FYNNEI. V was clipped by 9 bases and J by 6 bases; unmatched bases: 11. The CDR3 is made up of 14 amino acids. CDR3 sequence reads: CASHDAGGGDTQYF. Here the CDR3 DNA reads TGTGCCAGTCACGACGCGGGAGGTGGGGATACGCAGTATTTT.

In regard to this clonotype: A much larger clone differs from this one at a single base, so this may be a read error. The chain uses TRBV28 and TRBJ1-5, with 11 bases that match TRBD1. V shed 7 bases, J shed 0 bases, and the junction held 8 bases outside the gene matches. The CDR3 is 17 residues long. Per the germline V gene, CDR1 is MDHEN and CDR2 is SYDVKM. This CDR3 reads CASNTGTGGFSNQPQHF. The CDR3 DNA reads TGTGCCAGCAACACCGGGACAGGGGGATTTAGCAATCAGCCCCAGCATTTT.

This clonotype was counted between two and nine times. V usage is TRBV4-3 and J usage is TRBJ1-2; 9 positions match TRBD1. V lost 0 bases to trimming and J lost 7 bases; unmatched junction nucleotides: 12. CDR1 is LGHNA and CDR2 is YSLEER in the germline V gene. This CDR3 has 17 amino acids. The CDR3 region is CASSQDVAGDREIGYTF. As DNA, the CDR3 is TGCGCCAGCAGCCAAGATGTTGCGGGGGACAGGGAGATTGGCTACACCTTC.

This clonotype was observed a handful of times. The V gene is TRBV18, the J gene TRBJ2-1; D unclear. This CDR3 has 13 residues. Between the trimmed V and J ends, which lost 6 bases and 5 bases, there was a span of 11 bases. The germline V gene encodes CDR1 KGHSH and CDR2 LQKENI. The DNA for the CDR3 is TGTGCCAGCTCGGACCTAGAACACAATGAGCAGTTCTTC. Translated, it gives CASSDLEHNEQFF.

The V call is TRBV24-1, the J call TRBJ2-2, with unresolved D. Deletions cut 4 bases from V and 6 bases from J, with 5 bases between. The CDR3 runs to 12 residues. Germline assignment: CDR1 KGHDR and CDR2 SFDVKD. The CDR3 protein is CATSDHSGELFF. CDR3 nucleotides: TGTGCCACCAGTGACCACTCCGGGGAGCTGTTTTTT.